The next 13 T cell receptor beta chains were all read from a single sample in a study of blood T cell repertoires in COVID-19. Libraries were prepared by immunoSEQ multiplex PCR; TCRdb keeps only in-frame clonotypes and omits some of them. The table lists about 260,000 clones, approximately 90% of them singletons. Sequenced material: peripheral blood. The receptor set was obtained from a woman aged 35 to 49 with acute or convalescent COVID-19.

This clone has just one count. V usage is TRBV2 and J usage is TRBJ1-5; 7 bases align to TRBD1. Germline V lookup: CDR1 SNHLY, CDR2 FYNNEI. The CDR3 totals 14 residues. Germline trimming cut 5 bases from V and 7 bases from J; bases unmatched to any gene: 8. The CDR3 here is CASSSQGVLQPQHF. As DNA, the CDR3 is TGTGCCAGCAGTTCGCAGGGGGTCTTACAGCCCCAGCATTTT.

The J gene is TRBJ2-3, the V gene TRBV30, with D unresolved. The V gene lost 0 bases and the J gene lost 1 base, with 8 bases spanning the gap. In germline, CDR1 is GTSNPN, CDR2 SVGIG (reference sequence). CDR3 size: 14 residues. CDR3 amino acids: CAWSVGGGTDTQYF. The CDR3 DNA is TGTGCCTGGAGTGTTGGCGGTGGCACAGATACGCAGTATTTT.

This clone came up a few times. The chain links TRBV5-1 to TRBJ2-5; 8 bases align to TRBD1. Losses at the gene ends were 1 base for V and 5 bases for J; bases not matched to a gene: 7. From germline, CDR1 is SGHRS and CDR2 YFSETQ. There are 15 residues in the CDR3. This chain's CDR3 is CASSLQRTGPETQYF. CDR3 in DNA: TGCGCCAGCAGCTTGCAGAGGACAGGGCCCGAGACCCAGTACTTC.

CDR3 in DNA: TGTGCCATCAGTGAGCCCGGGTCTGGGGAAAAACTGTTTTTT. It yields the protein CAISEPGSGEKLFF. This chain uses TRBV10-3 with TRBJ1-4; D gene ambiguous. The CDR3 has 14 residues. V gave up 2 bases and J gave up 8 bases, with 12 bases separating them. The V gene's germline CDR1 is ENHRY and CDR2 SYGVKD.

J is TRBJ1-5 and V is TRBV12-5; the D gene is possibly TRBD1 (6 bases). There are 16 residues in the CDR3. V shed 0 bases and J shed 3 bases, with 12 bases lying between them. Germline assignment: CDR1 LGHNT and CDR2 FRNRAP. The CDR3 reads CASGLVLGGNNQPQHF. As DNA, the CDR3 is TGTGCTAGTGGTTTGGTATTAGGGGGTAACAATCAGCCCCAGCATTTT.

As DNA, the CDR3 is TGCGCCAGCAACCCGACAGGGGGGAACTATGGCTACACCTTC. This translates into CASNPTGGNYGYTF. The V call is TRBV10-2, the J call TRBJ1-2; 9 bases line up with TRBD1. V dropped 7 bases and J dropped 2; count of bases not matched to a gene: 5. The CDR3 consists of 14 residues. The germline V gene has CDR1 WSHSY and CDR2 SAAADI.

The chain's CDR3 is CASSQRGGKETQYF. The CDR3 DNA reads TGCGCCAGCAGCCAAAGGGGGGGGAAAGAGACCCAGTACTTC. This chain joins TRBV4-1 and TRBJ2-5; a weak D match, TRBD2 (7 bases). Germline loops: CDR1 MGHRA, CDR2 YSYEKL. Trimming shortened V by 2 bases and J by 3 bases, and 10 bases separated the two germline ends. This CDR3 is built from 14 residues.

The rearrangement links TRBV10-1 to TRBJ2-1, with D unresolved. Germline lookup yields CDR1 WNHNN and CDR2 SYGVQD (reference sequence). This CDR3 spans 13 amino acids. The germline V and J ends were trimmed by 6 bases and 3 bases, with 9 bases remaining between them. The CDR3 region is CASSWALYNEQFF. The CDR3 DNA is TGCGCCAGCAGCTGGGCTCTCTACAATGAGCAGTTCTTC.

V is TRBV24-1 and J is TRBJ2-1; 11 bases match TRBD2. J gave up 8 bases and V 3 bases, and 8 bases lay outside the gene matches. Germline V CDR1 and CDR2: KGHDR, SFDVKD. The CDR3 spans 16 residues. The CDR3: CATSDTLAGGRDEQFF. The CDR3 nucleotides are TGTGCCACCAGTGATACGCTAGCGGGGGGTCGGGATGAGCAGTTCTTC.

The V call is TRBV7-9, the J call TRBJ1-3, with D possibly matching TRBD1 (6 bases). V lost 1 base and J 0 bases, leaving 16 bases between the germline ends. This CDR3 spans 18 amino acids. Per the germline V gene, CDR1 is SEHNR and CDR2 is FQNEAQ (reference sequence). This CDR3 reads CASSLVTGGILSGNTIYF. The CDR3 DNA follows: TGTGCCAGCAGCTTAGTGACTGGGGGCATCCTCTCTGGAAACACCATATATTTT.

The rearrangement uses TRBV6-5 and TRBJ1-5; 8 bases map to TRBD1. Germline V gene data show CDR1 as MNHEY and CDR2 as SVGAGI. With 5 bases clipped from V and 1 base from J, the junction kept 4 bases outside the gene matches. This CDR3 is built from 15 residues. The CDR3 loop is CASSPGQGSNQPQHF. The DNA of the CDR3 is TGTGCCAGCAGTCCAGGACAGGGAAGCAATCAGCCCCAGCATTTT.

The rearrangement links TRBV10-3 to TRBJ1-6; TRBD1 agrees at 7 bases. J gave up 8 bases and V 3 bases, and 7 bases lay outside the gene matches. CDR1 and CDR2 from the germline V gene are ENHRY and SYGVKD. The length of the CDR3 is 15 residues. The CDR3 DNA reads TGTGCCATCAGTGACCTAGGGGGCCTTGATTCACCCCTCCACTTT. Its translation is CAISDLGGLDSPLHF.

V is TRBV14 and J is TRBJ1-3; D remains unclear. The CDR3 sequence is 13 residues long. Trimming shortened V by 6 bases and J by 4 bases, and 10 bases separated the two germline ends. Germline assignment: CDR1 SGHDN and CDR2 FVKESK. The CDR3 DNA is TGTGCCAGCAGTTTCGGTTCAGGAAACACCATATATTTT. Its translation is CASSFGSGNTIYF.